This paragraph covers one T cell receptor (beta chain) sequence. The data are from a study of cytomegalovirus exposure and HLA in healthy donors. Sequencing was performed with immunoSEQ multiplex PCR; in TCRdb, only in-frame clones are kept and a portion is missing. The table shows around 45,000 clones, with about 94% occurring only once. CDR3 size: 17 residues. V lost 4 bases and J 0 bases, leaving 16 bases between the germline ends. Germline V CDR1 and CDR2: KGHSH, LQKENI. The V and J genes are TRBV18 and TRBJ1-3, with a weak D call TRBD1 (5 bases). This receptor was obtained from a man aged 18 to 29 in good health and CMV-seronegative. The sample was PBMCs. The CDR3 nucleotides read TGTGCCAGCTCACGGGCGACGGGGGACTTCTCTGGAAACACCATATATTTT. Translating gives CASSRATGDFSGNTIYF.